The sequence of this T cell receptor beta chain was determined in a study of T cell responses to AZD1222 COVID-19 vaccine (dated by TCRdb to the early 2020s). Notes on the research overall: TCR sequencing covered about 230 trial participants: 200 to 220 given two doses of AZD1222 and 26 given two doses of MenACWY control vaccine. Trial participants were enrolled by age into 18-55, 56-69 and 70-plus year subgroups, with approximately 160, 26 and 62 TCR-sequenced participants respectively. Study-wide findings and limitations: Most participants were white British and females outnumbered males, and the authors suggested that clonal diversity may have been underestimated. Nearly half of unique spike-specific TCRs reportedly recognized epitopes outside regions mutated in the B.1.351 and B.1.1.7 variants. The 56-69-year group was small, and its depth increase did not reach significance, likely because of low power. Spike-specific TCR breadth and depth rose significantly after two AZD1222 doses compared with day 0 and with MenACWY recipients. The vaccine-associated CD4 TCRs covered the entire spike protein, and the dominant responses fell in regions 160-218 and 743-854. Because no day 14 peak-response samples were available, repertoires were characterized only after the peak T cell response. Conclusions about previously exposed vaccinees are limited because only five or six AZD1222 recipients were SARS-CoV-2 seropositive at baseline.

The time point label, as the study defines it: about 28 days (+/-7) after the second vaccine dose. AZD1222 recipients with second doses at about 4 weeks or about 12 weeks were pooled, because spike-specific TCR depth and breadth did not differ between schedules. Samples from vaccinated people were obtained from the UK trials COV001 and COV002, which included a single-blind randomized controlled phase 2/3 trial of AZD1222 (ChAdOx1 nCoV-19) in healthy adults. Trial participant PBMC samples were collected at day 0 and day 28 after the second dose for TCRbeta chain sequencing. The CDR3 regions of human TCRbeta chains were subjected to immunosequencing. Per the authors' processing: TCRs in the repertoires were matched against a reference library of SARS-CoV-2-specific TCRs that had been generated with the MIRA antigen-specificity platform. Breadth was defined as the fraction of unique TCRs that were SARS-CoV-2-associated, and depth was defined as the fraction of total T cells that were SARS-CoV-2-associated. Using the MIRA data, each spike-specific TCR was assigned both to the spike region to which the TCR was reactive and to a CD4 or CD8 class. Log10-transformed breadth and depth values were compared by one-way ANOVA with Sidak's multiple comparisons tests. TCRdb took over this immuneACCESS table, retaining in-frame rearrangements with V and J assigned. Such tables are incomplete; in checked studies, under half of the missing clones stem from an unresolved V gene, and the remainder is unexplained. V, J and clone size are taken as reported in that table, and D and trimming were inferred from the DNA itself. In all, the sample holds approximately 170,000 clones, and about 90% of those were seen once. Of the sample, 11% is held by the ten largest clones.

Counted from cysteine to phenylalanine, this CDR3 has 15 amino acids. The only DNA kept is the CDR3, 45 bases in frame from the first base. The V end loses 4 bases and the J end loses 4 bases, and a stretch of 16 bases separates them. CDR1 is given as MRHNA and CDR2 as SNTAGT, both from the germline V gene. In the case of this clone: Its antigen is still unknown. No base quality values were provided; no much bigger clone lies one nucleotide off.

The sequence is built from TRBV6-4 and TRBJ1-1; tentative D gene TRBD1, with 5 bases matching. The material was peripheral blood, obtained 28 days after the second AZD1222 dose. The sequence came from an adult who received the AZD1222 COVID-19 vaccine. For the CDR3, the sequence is CASSVDGSGGTEAFF. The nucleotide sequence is TGTGCCAGCAGTGTTGATGGGTCTGGGGGCACTGAAGCTTTCTTT.